These T cell receptor beta chains were read from a single sample in a study of blood T cell repertoires in COVID-19. Clones were read by immunoSEQ multiplex PCR, and TCRdb kept only the in-frame ones, dropping some. The data show 110,000 or so clones, 81% seen once. Sample: peripheral blood. Every receptor here comes from a human donor in a cohort sampled during active COVID-19. Each CDR3 is given with its conserved first and last residue. The D gene is left open where the match is weak. Size values are once, few and many counts, or a class for expanded clones, and some rows have none.

d_call: TRBD1
clone_size: .
cdr3_length: 12
v_call: TRBV5-1
j_call: TRBJ1-2
cdr3_aa: CASSPGQSGYTF
cdr3_nt: TGCGCCAGCAGCCCGGGACAGAGTGGCTACACCTTC

d_call: .
clone_size: .
cdr3_length: 14
v_call: TRBV30
j_call: TRBJ1-2
cdr3_aa: CAWGKQLFNYGYTF
cdr3_nt: TGTGCCTGGGGTAAACAGCTTTTTAACTATGGCTACACCTTC

d_call: .
clone_size: .
cdr3_length: 13
v_call: TRBV19
j_call: TRBJ1-4
cdr3_aa: CASSMPPGEKLFF
cdr3_nt: TGTGCCAGTAGTATGCCGCCGGGGGAAAAACTGTTTTTT

d_call: TRBD2
clone_size: .
cdr3_length: 16
v_call: TRBV6-6
j_call: TRBJ2-2
cdr3_aa: CASSYSIRAGDGELFF
cdr3_nt: TGTGCCAGCAGTTACTCGATCCGAGCGGGAGACGGGGAGCTGTTTTTT

d_call: TRBD2
clone_size: .
cdr3_length: 15
v_call: TRBV10-3
j_call: TRBJ2-7
cdr3_aa: CAISELAGNTYEQYF
cdr3_nt: TGTGCCATCAGTGAATTAGCGGGTAATACCTACGAGCAGTACTTC

d_call: .
clone_size: .
cdr3_length: 12
v_call: TRBV7-8
j_call: TRBJ2-3
cdr3_aa: CASSPFTDTQYF
cdr3_nt: TGTGCCAGCAGCCCTTTCACAGATACGCAGTATTTT

d_call: TRBD1
clone_size: .
cdr3_length: 17
v_call: TRBV19
j_call: TRBJ2-1
cdr3_aa: CASSISLGQGPYNEQFF
cdr3_nt: TGTGCCAGTAGTATTTCCCTCGGACAGGGCCCTTACAATGAGCAGTTCTTC

d_call: .
clone_size: .
cdr3_length: 15
v_call: TRBV6-5
j_call: TRBJ1-2
cdr3_aa: CASSSTDGSLYGYTF
cdr3_nt: TGTGCCAGCAGTTCTACGGACGGGAGTCTCTATGGCTACACCTTC

d_call: .
clone_size: .
cdr3_length: 15
v_call: TRBV2
j_call: TRBJ1-1
cdr3_aa: CASSELLIGNTEAFF
cdr3_nt: TGTGCCAGCAGTGAACTGCTCATCGGGAACACTGAAGCTTTCTTT

d_call: .
clone_size: .
cdr3_length: 14
v_call: TRBV6-2/TRBV6-3
j_call: TRBJ2-3
cdr3_aa: CASSSRSSRDTQYF
cdr3_nt: TGTGCCAGCAGTTCCCGGTCGTCCCGTGATACGCAGTATTTT

d_call: .
clone_size: .
cdr3_length: 15
v_call: TRBV19
j_call: TRBJ1-1
cdr3_aa: CASRLHRSGSTEAFF
cdr3_nt: TGTGCCAGTAGACTCCATAGATCCGGGAGCACTGAAGCTTTCTTT

d_call: .
clone_size: once
cdr3_length: 12
v_call: TRBV29-1
j_call: TRBJ2-1
cdr3_aa: CSVAPLYNEQFF
cdr3_nt: TGCAGCGTTGCCCCGCTATACAATGAGCAGTTCTTC

d_call: .
clone_size: .
cdr3_length: 14
v_call: TRBV19
j_call: TRBJ2-7
cdr3_aa: CASSLSGGPYEQYF
cdr3_nt: TGTGCCAGTAGTCTATCTGGAGGCCCCTACGAGCAGTACTTC

d_call: .
clone_size: .
cdr3_length: 14
v_call: TRBV19
j_call: TRBJ1-1
cdr3_aa: CATQQASLNTEAFF
cdr3_nt: TGTGCCACCCAACAGGCGAGTCTGAACACTGAAGCTTTCTTT

d_call: TRBD2
clone_size: once
cdr3_length: 18
v_call: TRBV11-3
j_call: TRBJ2-3
cdr3_aa: CASSPTLFSGGPWDTQYF
cdr3_nt: TGTGCCAGCAGCCCGACCCTCTTTAGCGGGGGACCCTGGGATACGCAGTATTTT

d_call: TRBD2
clone_size: many
cdr3_length: 15
v_call: TRBV28
j_call: TRBJ2-7
cdr3_aa: CASSSSTGGDHEQYF
cdr3_nt: TGTGCCAGCAGTTCCTCGACGGGGGGGGACCACGAGCAGTACTTC

d_call: TRBD1
clone_size: .
cdr3_length: 15
v_call: TRBV5-5
j_call: TRBJ1-3
cdr3_aa: CASKGGTGAGNTIYF
cdr3_nt: TGTGCCAGCAAAGGGGGGACAGGGGCTGGAAACACCATATATTTT

d_call: TRBD1
clone_size: .
cdr3_length: 14
v_call: TRBV7-9
j_call: TRBJ2-7
cdr3_aa: CASSIRQGNYEQYF
cdr3_nt: TGTGCCAGCAGCATACGACAGGGGAATTACGAGCAGTACTTC

d_call: TRBD1
clone_size: .
cdr3_length: 14
v_call: TRBV27
j_call: TRBJ1-2
cdr3_aa: CASRSTGTGYGYTF
cdr3_nt: TGTGCCAGCAGGTCCACCGGGACAGGATATGGCTACACCTTC

d_call: .
clone_size: .
cdr3_length: 13
v_call: TRBV30
j_call: TRBJ2-7
cdr3_aa: CAWNRLASYEQYF
cdr3_nt: TGTGCCTGGAATCGGCTAGCATCCTACGAGCAGTACTTC

d_call: TRBD1
clone_size: .
cdr3_length: 13
v_call: TRBV6-5
j_call: TRBJ1-2
cdr3_aa: CATQGVFGYGYTF
cdr3_nt: TGTGCCACACAGGGGGTTTTTGGCTATGGCTACACCTTC

d_call: .
clone_size: once
cdr3_length: 12
v_call: TRBV11-2
j_call: TRBJ1-2
cdr3_aa: CASSSLQGLGTF
cdr3_nt: TGTGCCAGCAGCTCTCTACAGGGTCTTGGGACCTTC

d_call: TRBD1
clone_size: .
cdr3_length: 14
v_call: TRBV12-5
j_call: TRBJ1-5
cdr3_aa: CASGLGDRTQPQHF
cdr3_nt: TGTGCTAGTGGTCTAGGGGACAGGACGCAGCCCCAGCATTTT

d_call: TRBD1
clone_size: .
cdr3_length: 16
v_call: TRBV7-9
j_call: TRBJ1-6
cdr3_aa: CASSMGQGFYNSPLHF
cdr3_nt: TGTGCCAGCAGCATGGGACAGGGATTCTATAATTCACCCCTCCACTTT

d_call: TRBD2
clone_size: .
cdr3_length: 15
v_call: TRBV18
j_call: TRBJ2-7
cdr3_aa: CASSPGRAGSGEQYF
cdr3_nt: TGTGCCAGCTCACCCGGCAGAGCGGGATCGGGCGAGCAGTACTTC

d_call: .
clone_size: few
cdr3_length: 14
v_call: TRBV4-2
j_call: TRBJ1-5
cdr3_aa: CASSQEGEDQPQHF
cdr3_nt: TGTGCCAGCAGCCAAGAGGGGGAGGATCAGCCCCAGCATTTT

d_call: .
clone_size: .
cdr3_length: 15
v_call: TRBV18
j_call: TRBJ2-7
cdr3_aa: CASSPPPGQSYEQYF
cdr3_nt: TGTGCCAGCTCACCACCGCCAGGGCAGTCCTACGAGCAGTACTTC

d_call: TRBD2
clone_size: .
cdr3_length: 18
v_call: TRBV7-2
j_call: TRBJ2-3
cdr3_aa: CASSLGLAGQPSTDTQYF
cdr3_nt: TGTGCCAGCAGCTTAGGACTAGCGGGGCAACCCAGCACAGATACGCAGTATTTT

d_call: .
clone_size: .
cdr3_length: 16
v_call: TRBV27
j_call: TRBJ2-7
cdr3_aa: CASSLSRARGFYEQYF
cdr3_nt: TGTGCCAGCAGTTTATCGCGAGCTAGGGGGTTCTACGAGCAGTACTTC

d_call: TRBD1
clone_size: .
cdr3_length: 15
v_call: TRBV30
j_call: TRBJ2-3
cdr3_aa: CAWRVQLQGPDTQYF
cdr3_nt: TGTGCCTGGAGGGTACAGTTACAGGGGCCAGATACGCAGTATTTT

d_call: .
clone_size: .
cdr3_length: 15
v_call: TRBV15
j_call: TRBJ2-3
cdr3_aa: CATSREQGYTDTQYF
cdr3_nt: TGTGCCACCAGCAGAGAACAGGGATACACAGATACGCAGTATTTT

d_call: .
clone_size: .
cdr3_length: 15
v_call: TRBV6-5
j_call: TRBJ2-7
cdr3_aa: CASRPTGKSSYEQYF
cdr3_nt: TGTGCCAGCAGACCTACCGGGAAGAGCTCCTACGAGCAGTACTTC

d_call: .
clone_size: .
cdr3_length: 13
v_call: TRBV19
j_call: TRBJ1-5
cdr3_aa: CASSQGHDQPQHF
cdr3_nt: TGTGCCAGTAGTCAGGGGCACGATCAGCCCCAGCATTTT

d_call: TRBD1
clone_size: .
cdr3_length: 15
v_call: TRBV24-1
j_call: TRBJ1-2
cdr3_aa: CATSDPGQGARGYTF
cdr3_nt: TGTGCCACCAGTGACCCGGGACAGGGGGCCCGCGGCTACACCTTC

d_call: .
clone_size: few
cdr3_length: 12
v_call: TRBV5-5
j_call: TRBJ1-2
cdr3_aa: CASSLAGYGYTF
cdr3_nt: TGTGCCAGCAGCTTGGCGGGGTATGGCTACACCTTC

d_call: TRBD2
clone_size: .
cdr3_length: 15
v_call: TRBV4-2
j_call: TRBJ2-7
cdr3_aa: CASSQGVAGLDEQYF
cdr3_nt: TGTGCCAGCAGCCAAGGGGTAGCGGGACTCGACGAGCAGTACTTC

d_call: TRBD2
clone_size: .
cdr3_length: 16
v_call: TRBV7-2
j_call: TRBJ2-7
cdr3_aa: CASSFAQGLGSSEQYF
cdr3_nt: TGTGCCAGCAGCTTCGCACAGGGACTAGGCTCGAGCGAGCAGTACTTC

d_call: TRBD2
clone_size: .
cdr3_length: 16
v_call: TRBV5-1
j_call: TRBJ2-5
cdr3_aa: CASSTPSGGGSETQYF
cdr3_nt: TGCGCCAGCAGCACCCCTAGCGGGGGGGGGTCAGAGACCCAGTACTTC

d_call: TRBD2
clone_size: .
cdr3_length: 15
v_call: TRBV19
j_call: TRBJ2-3
cdr3_aa: CASSIRLADTDTQYF
cdr3_nt: TGTGCCAGTAGTATAAGGCTAGCGGACACAGATACGCAGTATTTT

d_call: .
clone_size: .
cdr3_length: 14
v_call: TRBV6-5
j_call: TRBJ1-1
cdr3_aa: CASSYSMGQTEAFF
cdr3_nt: TGTGCCAGCAGTTACTCGATGGGGCAGACTGAAGCTTTCTTT

d_call: TRBD2
clone_size: .
cdr3_length: 17
v_call: TRBV29-1
j_call: TRBJ2-6
cdr3_aa: CSVVATSGNPGANVLTF
cdr3_nt: TGCAGCGTTGTCGCGACTAGCGGGAACCCTGGGGCCAACGTCCTGACTTTC

d_call: .
clone_size: .
cdr3_length: 13
v_call: TRBV19
j_call: TRBJ1-1
cdr3_aa: CASRFGGNTEAFF
cdr3_nt: TGTGCCAGTAGATTTGGCGGAAACACTGAAGCTTTCTTT

d_call: .
clone_size: .
cdr3_length: 14
v_call: TRBV2
j_call: TRBJ1-4
cdr3_aa: CASSLSLTGGKLFF
cdr3_nt: TGTGCCAGCAGTCTGTCCCTGACCGGAGGAAAACTGTTTTTT

d_call: TRBD2
clone_size: .
cdr3_length: 16
v_call: TRBV9
j_call: TRBJ2-1
cdr3_aa: CASSSGIAGGSNEQFF
cdr3_nt: TGTGCCAGCAGCAGCGGAATAGCGGGAGGGAGCAATGAGCAGTTCTTC

d_call: .
clone_size: .
cdr3_length: 16
v_call: TRBV7-2
j_call: TRBJ2-7
cdr3_aa: CASSTSRTTSSLQQYF
cdr3_nt: TGTGCCAGCAGCACCTCAAGGACTACCTCTAGTCTCCAGCAGTACTTC

d_call: .
clone_size: .
cdr3_length: 17
v_call: TRBV5-4
j_call: TRBJ1-1
cdr3_aa: CASSRHRVWSPNTEAFF
cdr3_nt: TGTGCCAGCAGCAGACACAGGGTGTGGTCCCCAAACACTGAAGCTTTCTTT

d_call: .
clone_size: .
cdr3_length: 14
v_call: TRBV24-1
j_call: TRBJ2-2
cdr3_aa: CASKGEGGTGELFF
cdr3_nt: TGTGCCTCCAAGGGGGAGGGGGGCACCGGGGAGCTGTTTTTT

d_call: .
clone_size: .
cdr3_length: 17
v_call: TRBV15
j_call: TRBJ1-5
cdr3_aa: CATSRDKAEYSNQPQHF
cdr3_nt: TGTGCCACCAGCAGAGATAAGGCGGAGTATAGCAATCAGCCCCAGCATTTT

d_call: .
clone_size: few
cdr3_length: 16
v_call: TRBV28
j_call: TRBJ1-1
cdr3_aa: CASSFSIKGGDTEAFF
cdr3_nt: TGTGCCAGCAGTTTCAGTATTAAAGGGGGGGACACTGAAGCTTTCTTT

d_call: TRBD1
clone_size: .
cdr3_length: 15
v_call: TRBV5-5
j_call: TRBJ1-5
cdr3_aa: CASSTWTGGVLPQHF
cdr3_nt: TGTGCCAGCAGCACTTGGACAGGGGGTGTTTTGCCCCAGCATTTT

d_call: TRBD2
clone_size: .
cdr3_length: 17
v_call: TRBV7-3
j_call: TRBJ2-3
cdr3_aa: CASSLMGSGASTDTQYF
cdr3_nt: TGTGCCAGCAGCTTAATGGGTAGCGGGGCCTCCACAGATACGCAGTATTTT